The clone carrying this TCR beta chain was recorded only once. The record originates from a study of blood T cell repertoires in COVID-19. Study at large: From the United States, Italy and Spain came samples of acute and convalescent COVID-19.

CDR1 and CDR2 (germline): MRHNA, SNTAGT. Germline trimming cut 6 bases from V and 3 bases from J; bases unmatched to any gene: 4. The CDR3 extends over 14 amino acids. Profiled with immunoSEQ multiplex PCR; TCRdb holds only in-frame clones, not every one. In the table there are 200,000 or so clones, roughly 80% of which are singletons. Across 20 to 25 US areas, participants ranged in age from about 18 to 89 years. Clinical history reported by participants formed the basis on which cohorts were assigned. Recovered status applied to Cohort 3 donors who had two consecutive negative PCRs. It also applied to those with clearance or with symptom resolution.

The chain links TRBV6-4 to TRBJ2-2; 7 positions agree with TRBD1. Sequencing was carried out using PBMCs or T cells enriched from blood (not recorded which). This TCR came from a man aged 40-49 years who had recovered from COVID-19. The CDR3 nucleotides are TGTGCCAGCAGGAAGACAGGGTACACCGGGGAGCTGTTTTTT. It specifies CASRKTGYTGELFF.